This TCR beta chain was identified in a study of cytomegalovirus exposure and HLA in healthy donors. Germline CDR1 SGHRS, CDR2 YFSETQ. V shed 1 base and J shed 5 bases, with 15 bases lying between them. CDR3 size: 15 residues. The primer mix had 60 Vbeta and 13 Jbeta primers. Profiled with immunoSEQ multiplex PCR; TCRdb holds only in-frame clones, not every one. Seen here are around 150,000 clones, approximately 80% observed once, and the top ten hold about 2.2%. The sequence was obtained from a man aged 25-45 years in good health and CMV-seronegative. The J gene is TRBJ2-5, the V gene TRBV5-1; D is perhaps TRBD2 (7 bases). Sequencing was performed on PBMCs. CDR3 residues: CASSLRGAGPETQYF. As DNA, the CDR3 is TGCGCCAGCAGCTTGCGGGGGGCCGGTCCGGAGACCCAGTACTTC.